The present entry profiles one TCR beta chain with its context. The antigen is undetermined. This CDR3 spans 18 amino acids. Trimming took 1 base from V and 5 from J, leaving 23 bases between them. The germline V gene encodes CDR1 SGHVS and CDR2 FQNEAQ. This sample was taken from a study of cytomegalovirus exposure and HLA in healthy donors. Background on the study: Among 398 genotyped donors, around 77% fell in the Caucasian-associated ancestry cluster.

Findings and limits, study-wide: A later analysis associated approximately 17,000 TCR beta sequences with HLA alleles at a 0.05 false discovery rate. Roughly even sequencing depth across donors was the assumption behind the presence/absence analyses. Most CMV-associated TCR beta chains appeared HLA-restricted in a later analysis.

Use of 60 Vbeta and 13 Jbeta primers characterized the PCR. The method was immunoSEQ multiplex PCR; TCRdb's version includes in-frame clones alone and lacks a portion of them. Of over 150,000 clones in the sample, around 83% were seen once. This chain uses TRBV7-8 with TRBJ1-2; maybe TRBD1 (5 bases). This TCR came from a man aged 30-40 years in good health and CMV-seropositive. The sample consisted of PBMCs. CDR3 loop: CASSLEGGGGPGRYGYTF. The CDR3 region has the DNA TGTGCCAGCAGCTTAGAAGGTGGGGGAGGTCCGGGGAGGTATGGCTACACCTTC.